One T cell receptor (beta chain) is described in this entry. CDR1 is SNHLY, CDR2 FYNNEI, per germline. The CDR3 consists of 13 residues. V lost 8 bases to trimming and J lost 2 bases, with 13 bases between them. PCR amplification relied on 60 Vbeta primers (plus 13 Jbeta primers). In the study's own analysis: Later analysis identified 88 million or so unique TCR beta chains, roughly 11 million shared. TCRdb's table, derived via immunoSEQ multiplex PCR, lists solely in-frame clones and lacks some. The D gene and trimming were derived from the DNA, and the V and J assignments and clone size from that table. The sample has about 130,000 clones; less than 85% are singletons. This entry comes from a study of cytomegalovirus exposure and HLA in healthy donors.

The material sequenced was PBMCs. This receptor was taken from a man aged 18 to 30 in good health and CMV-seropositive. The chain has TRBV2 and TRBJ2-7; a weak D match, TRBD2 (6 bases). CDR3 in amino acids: CASGGLNAYEQYF. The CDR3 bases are TGTGCCAGCGGGGGACTGAATGCCTACGAGCAGTACTTC.